This T cell receptor beta chain derives from a study of T cells in Graves' hyperthyroidism and ophthalmopathy (dated by TCRdb to between 2018 and 2021). In the study overall: To identify distinguishing TCR V-J signatures, a discovery cohort of around 100 patients was used, comprising 43 with Graves' ophthalmopathy and about 59 with stable Graves' hyperthyroidism. In over five Graves' hyperthyroidism patients, the study also compared T-cell repertoires from thyroid tissue with T-cell repertoires from blood. The paper reports TCR Vbeta CDR3 sequencing of more than 120 peripheral blood samples: some 41 ophthalmopathy, 70 to 85 hyperthyroidism and around 17 progressor patients. After blood sampling, hyperthyroidism patients were treated with methimazole at a starting dose of 30 mg daily, and ophthalmopathy patients were treated with high-dose intravenous methylprednisolone. For training and testing, the 100 or so patients in the discovery cohort were randomly divided in a 7:3 ratio. Prospective prediction of ophthalmopathy was tested in an independent validation cohort of fewer than 20 hyperthyroidism patients and around 16 patients who later progressed to ophthalmopathy. Broad study findings and their caveats: During validation, the model predicted progression to ophthalmopathy a median of about 6.3 months ahead of onset, with roughly 65% sensitivity and 72% to 80% specificity. Most expanded thyroid clonotypes (frequency above 0.001) were also found in blood, which suggests that blood repertoires may mirror thyroid immune responses. In cross-validation, a model built on a 13 V-J signature told ophthalmopathy apart from stable hyperthyroidism with 87.88% sensitivity and 81% to 82% specificity, and in testing the same model reached 80%/75%. No statistical method was used to fix the sample size in advance, and group allocation was not hidden from the investigators.

Patients with uncontrolled infections, other autoimmune diseases, pregnancy or lactation were excluded. Diagnoses were based on clinical symptoms, serum thyroxine and TRAb, thyroid ultrasound and orbital computed tomography. Total RNA was extracted using Trizol reagent, and RNA quality was assessed on an Agilent 2100 Bioanalyzer. This clonotype was counted once. Its antigen is unknown. Base quality data are lacking; no much larger clone is found one base away. One read alone is a weak basis. The TCR beta CDR3 regions were amplified from RNA transcripts. The first round of RT-PCR for the TCR CDR3 was performed with the HTBI primer set and the Qiagen OneStep RT-PCR kit. Libraries were constructed in a second round of multiplex PCR, after which size selection and purification were performed. Libraries were sequenced paired-end with 100 bp reads on an Illumina HiSeq2000. Per the authors' processing: SOAPnuke was used to process the raw data, throwing out any read that contained adapters or uncalled bases, had a mean Phred below 15, or lacked an exact constant-primer or identifier match. COPE v1.2.5 was used to merge the high-quality paired reads, and each unique nucleotide sequence was defined as a clonotype. MiTCR v1.1 was used to align the clonotypes against IMGT TRBV, TRBD and TRBJ reference segments. Only V-J combinations with frequency above 0.0001, covering 99.2% of repertoires, were analysed. The TCS score was defined as the ratio of F50 (clonal expansion) to E x V (chaos), calculated using BLOSUM62-based TCRdist between CDR3 peptides within each V-J. Welch's t-statistics and random forest reduced roughly 530 V-J features to 10 to 15, which were used in a naive Bayes classifier (R e1071). The Morisita-Horn index was used to measure how similar the thyroid and blood repertoires were. TCRdb trimmed the raw reads at Q25, called clones with MiXCR and kept productive beta chains. Entries are consolidated by CDR3 protein sequence, retaining the most common genes and DNA. TCRdb, not the authors, supplied the V and J calls. The sample has fewer than 650,000 distinct CDR3 sequences on record, 35% to 50% of them singletons. The ten largest account for 35% to 50% of the sample.

The CDR3, cysteine through phenylalanine, is 14 amino acids long. Only CDR3 DNA remains: 42 bases, in frame from the first base. Cut back by 6 bases and 5 bases, the V and J ends lie 19 bases apart. CDR1 and CDR2 are read off the germline V gene as SQVTM and ANQGSEA. In this chain, TRBV29-1 is recombined with TRBJ2-5, and perhaps TRBD2 as D gene, on 6 matching bases. This clonotype originated in an adult woman with Graves' disease, either hyperthyroidism or ophthalmopathy (not recorded which). The sequencing sample was made of peripheral blood or thyroid tissue (not recorded which). The DNA sequence follows: TGCAGCGTCATAGGTGGGCGGGATCGGGAGACCCAGTACTTC. This translates into CSVIGGRDRETQYF.